Described below is a single T cell receptor (beta chain) sequence and its context. The sample belongs to a study of blood T cell repertoires in COVID-19. Study overall: Collection of acute and convalescent COVID-19 samples took place in the United States, Italy and Spain. T cells, B-cell-depleted T cells, or PBMCs provided the cDNA or gDNA that served as material.

CDR3 length equals 17 residues. V lost 0 bases to trimming and J lost 0 bases; unmatched junction nucleotides: 2. Germline loops: CDR1 MNHNS, CDR2 SASEGT. Source study methods: Amplification of reference gene primers was used by the study to estimate nucleated cell counts. Measured with immunoSEQ multiplex PCR; TCRdb has only the in-frame clones, and not every one. The V and J calls and clone size were taken over from that table, and D and trimming were inferred from the DNA. The table shows some 220,000 clones, with about 80% occurring only once. The TCR sequence derives from a woman aged 55-70 years with acute or convalescent COVID-19. The J gene is TRBJ2-6, the V gene TRBV6-1, with 7 nucleotides matching TRBD1. Sequenced sample: peripheral blood. The chain's CDR3 is CASSEAAGGSGANVLTF. For the CDR3, the DNA is TGTGCCAGCAGTGAAGCGGCAGGGGGCTCTGGGGCCAACGTCCTGACTTTC.